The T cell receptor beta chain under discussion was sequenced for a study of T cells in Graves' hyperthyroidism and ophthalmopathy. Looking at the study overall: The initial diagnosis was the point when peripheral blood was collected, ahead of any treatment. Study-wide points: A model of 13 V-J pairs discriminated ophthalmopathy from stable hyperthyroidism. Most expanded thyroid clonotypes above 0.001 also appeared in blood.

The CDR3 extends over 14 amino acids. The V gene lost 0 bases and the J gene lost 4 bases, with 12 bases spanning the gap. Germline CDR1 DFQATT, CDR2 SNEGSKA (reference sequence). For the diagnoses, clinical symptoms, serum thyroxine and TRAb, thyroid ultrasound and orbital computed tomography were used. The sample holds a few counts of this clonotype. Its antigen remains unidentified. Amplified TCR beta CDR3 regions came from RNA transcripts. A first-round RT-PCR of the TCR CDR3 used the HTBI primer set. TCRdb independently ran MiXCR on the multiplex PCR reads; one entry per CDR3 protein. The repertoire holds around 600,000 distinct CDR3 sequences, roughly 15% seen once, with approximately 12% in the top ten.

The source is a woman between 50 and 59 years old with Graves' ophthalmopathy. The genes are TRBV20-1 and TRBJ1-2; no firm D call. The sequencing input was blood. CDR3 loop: CSARDLTQGYGYTF. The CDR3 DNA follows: TGCAGTGCTAGAGATTTAACACAAGGCTATGGCTACACCTTC.